These 9 T cell receptor beta chains came from one sample sequenced in a study of patients and donors after allogeneic stem cell transplantation. TCRdb fed the RT-PCR reads into MiXCR, producing one record per CDR3 protein. The table shows approximately 140,000 distinct CDR3 sequences, with 37% occurring only once. The sample consisted of blood, either unsorted or a sorted T cell fraction (not recorded which). The receptors were sampled from a human donor who was either an allogeneic HSCT recipient or a stem cell or donor lymphocyte infusion donor (not recorded which). It is not recorded whose cells these are; they may come from a transplant donor.

The sample holds a few counts of this clonotype. The rearrangement joins TRBV5-6 to TRBJ1-2, with 8 bases fitting TRBD1. The V gene end was trimmed by 4 bases and the J gene end by 8 bases; junction bases not matched to a gene: 7. Germline V gives CDR1 SGHDT, CDR2 YYEEEE. The CDR3 is 13 amino acids. The CDR3 sequence: CASSLQGVRGYTF. CDR3 in DNA: TGTGCCAGCAGCCTACAGGGGGTGCGGGGCTACACCTTC.

This chain joins TRBV7-2 and TRBJ1-1; D not resolved. This CDR3 has 11 amino acids. Trimming pared 3 bases from V and 8 bases from J, leaving 7 bases between. CDR1 SGHTA and CDR2 FQGNSA come from the germline V gene. CDR3 amino acids: CASSLYREAFF. The CDR3 nucleotides are TGTGCCAGCAGCTTGTACAGAGAAGCTTTCTTT.

The chain is built from TRBV2 and TRBJ1-1, with 7 nucleotides matching TRBD1. Trimming cost V 10 bases and J 0 bases; bases outside gene matches: 11. Germline values: CDR1 SNHLY, CDR2 FYNNEI. The CDR3 runs 15 residues. The CDR3 region is CANKDREGVNTEAFF. The DNA of the CDR3 is TGTGCCAATAAAGACAGGGAGGGAGTGAACACTGAAGCTTTCTTT.

This clonotype was observed a handful of times. The rearrangement links TRBV28 to TRBJ1-5; a weak D match, TRBD1 (5 bases). This CDR3 has 15 amino acids. The V and J ends lost 5 bases and 2 bases respectively, with 13 bases between them. Per germline, CDR1 MDHEN and CDR2 SYDVKM. CDR3 sequence reads: CASSPWGDGNQPQHF. In DNA form, the CDR3 reads TGTGCCAGCAGTCCCTGGGGCGATGGCAATCAGCCCCAGCATTTT.

The chain links TRBV12-3 or TRBV12-4 to TRBJ2-5; the D gene is possibly TRBD2 (6 bases). CDR3 length equals 13 residues. The V and J ends lost 6 bases and 4 bases respectively, with 12 bases between them. CDR3 DNA sequence: TGTGCCAGCAGCCCCGGGAGCAGAGAGACCCAGTACTTC. Translation gives CASSPGSRETQYF.

This clonotype was detected only a few times. The chain links TRBV29-1 to TRBJ1-2; 7 nucleotides line up with TRBD1. Germline CDR1 reads SQVTM; CDR2 reads ANQGSEA. The CDR3 contains 13 residues. The V gene end was trimmed by 4 bases and the J gene end by 3 bases; junction bases not matched to a gene: 5. CDR3 nucleotide sequence: TGCAGCGTTGTAAGGGGGCAGGACTATGGCTACACCTTC. Its protein product is CSVVRGQDYGYTF.

The chain recombines TRBV6-2 or TRBV6-3 with TRBJ1-1, with unresolved D. V lost 0 bases and J lost 0, with 8 bases in between. This CDR3 region has 15 residues. In germline, CDR1 is MNHEY, CDR2 SVGEGT. The CDR3 loop is CASSYSMGMNTEAFF. In nucleotides, the CDR3 is TGTGCCAGCAGTTACTCGATGGGGATGAACACTGAAGCTTTCTTT.

This chain uses TRBV7-3 with TRBJ2-3, with D uncertain. V dropped 3 bases and J dropped 4 bases, with 14 bases sitting between them. The CDR3 is 15 residues long. Germline V gene data show CDR1 as SGHTA and CDR2 as FQGTGA. CDR3 bases: TGTGCCAGCAGCTTCGGAATAGGGTCCCCAGATACGCAGTATTTT. Translation gives CASSFGIGSPDTQYF.

This sequence joins TRBV2 and TRBJ1-1; 7 bases are a match to TRBD1. Germline assignment: CDR1 SNHLY and CDR2 FYNNEI. CDR3 length: 17 amino acids. V gave up 6 bases and J gave up 5 bases; unmatched junction bases: 18. The CDR3 reads CASRVWTGGRRGTEAFF. DNA for the CDR3: TGTGCCAGCAGAGTCTGGACAGGCGGCCGGAGGGGGACTGAAGCTTTCTTT.